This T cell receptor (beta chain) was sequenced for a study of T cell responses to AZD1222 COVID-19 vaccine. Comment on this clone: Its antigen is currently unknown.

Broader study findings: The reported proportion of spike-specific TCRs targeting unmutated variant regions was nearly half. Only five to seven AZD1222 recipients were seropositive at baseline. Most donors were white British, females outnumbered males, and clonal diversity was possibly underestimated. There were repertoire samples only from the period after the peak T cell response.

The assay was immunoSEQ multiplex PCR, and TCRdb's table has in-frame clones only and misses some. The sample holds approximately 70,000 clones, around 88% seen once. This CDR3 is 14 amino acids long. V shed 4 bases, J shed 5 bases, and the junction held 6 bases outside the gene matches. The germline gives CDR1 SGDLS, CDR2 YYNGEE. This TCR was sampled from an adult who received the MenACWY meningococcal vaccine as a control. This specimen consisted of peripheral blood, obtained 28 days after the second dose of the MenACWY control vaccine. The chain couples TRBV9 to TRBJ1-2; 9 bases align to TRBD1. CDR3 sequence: CASSPTGGGYGYTF. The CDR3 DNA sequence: TGTGCCAGCAGCCCTACAGGGGGCGGTTATGGCTACACCTTC.